A single sample is the source of the 5 T cell receptor beta chains below, sequenced in a study of OX40 agonist ivuxolimab in advanced cancers. Using immunoSEQ multiplex PCR, the repertoire was profiled, and TCRdb retains in-frame clones only, with some absent. The table lists some 78,000 clones, 85% to 90% of them singletons. The sample here was CD4+ or CD8+ T cells sorted from blood, taken in a trial of the OX40 agonist ivuxolimab. These receptors were taken from an adult with an advanced solid tumor such as melanoma, head and neck, liver or kidney cancer.

This clone was counted a few times. This chain connects TRBV7-3 to TRBJ2-3; 8 nucleotides agree with TRBD2. CDR3 length: 16 amino acids. From germline, CDR1 is SGHTA and CDR2 FQGTGA. The J segment lost 5 bases and the V segment lost 5 bases, leaving 12 bases of the junction unmatched. The CDR3 nucleotides read TGTGCCAGCAGCGGGATGGCGGGGGGCAGTAGAGATACGCAGTATTTT. Translated, it gives CASSGMAGGSRDTQYF.

The V call is TRBV18, the J call TRBJ1-1; a possible D gene is TRBD1 (5 bases). The germline V gene encodes CDR1 KGHSH and CDR2 LQKENI. V was trimmed by 3 bases and J by 3 bases, leaving 11 bases between them. This CDR3 comprises 14 residues. CDR3: CASSPGGRDTEAFF. The CDR3, as DNA: TGTGCCAGCTCACCCGGGGGAAGGGACACTGAAGCTTTCTTT. Supplemented by reference TRBV18 and TRBJ1-1, the full variable domain reads NAGVMQNPRHLVRRRGQEARLRCSPMKGHSHVYWYRQLPEEGLKFMVYLQKENIIDESGMPKERFSAEFPKEGPSILRIQQVVRGDSAAYFCASSPGGRDTEAFFGQGTRLTVV.

For the CDR3, the DNA is TGTGCCAGCAGCCAGAGACAGGGAACGCAGTATTTT. Amino acids: CASSQRQGTQYF. The chain recombines TRBV5-4 with TRBJ2-3; TRBD1 matches 7 bases. The V gene's germline CDR1 is SGHNT and CDR2 YYREEE (reference sequence). Unmatched junction bases numbered 5, after V lost 4 bases and J lost 9 bases. The CDR3 extends over 12 amino acids.

This clone was counted once. The chain is built from TRBV6-1 and TRBJ2-7; 8 bases match TRBD2. Trimming took 5 bases from V and 0 from J; bases not matched to a gene: 3. The CDR3 has 14 amino acids. CDR1 and CDR2 from the germline V gene are MNHNS and SASEGT. CDR3 DNA: TGTGCCAGCAGTTCGGGGGGGGTCTCCTACGAGCAGTACTTC. Translating it yields CASSSGGVSYEQYF.

This clone was seen more than once but under ten times. The J gene is TRBJ1-5, the V gene TRBV19, with TRBD1 as a possible D gene (5 bases). Germline CDR1 is LNHDA and CDR2 is SQIVND (reference sequence). V gave up 4 bases and J gave up 10 bases, with 8 bases separating them. CDR3 size: 11 residues. The CDR3 DNA is TGTGCCAGTAGTAGGGGCGGACCCCAGCATTTT. It is translated as CASSRGGPQHF. Looking up the rest from reference TRBV19 and TRBJ1-5 gives the full variable domain: DGGITQSPKYLFRKEGQNVTLSCEQNLNHDAMYWYRQDPGQGLRLIYYSQIVNDFQKGDIAEGYSVSREKKESFPLTVTSAQKNPTAFYLCASSRGGPQHFGDGTRLSIL.